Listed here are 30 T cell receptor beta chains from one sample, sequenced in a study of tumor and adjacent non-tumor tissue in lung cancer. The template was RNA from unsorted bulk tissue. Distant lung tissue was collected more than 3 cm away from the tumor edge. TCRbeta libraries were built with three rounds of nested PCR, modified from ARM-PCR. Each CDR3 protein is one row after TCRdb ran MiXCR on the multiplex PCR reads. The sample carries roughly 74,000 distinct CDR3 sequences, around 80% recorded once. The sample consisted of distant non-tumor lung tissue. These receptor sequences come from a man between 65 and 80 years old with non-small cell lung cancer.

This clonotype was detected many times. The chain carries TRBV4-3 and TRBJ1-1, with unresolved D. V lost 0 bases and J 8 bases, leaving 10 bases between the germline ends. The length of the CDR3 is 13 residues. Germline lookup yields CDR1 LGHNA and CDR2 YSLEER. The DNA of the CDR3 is TGCGCCAGCAGCCAAGAGTCCTACGGCGAAGCTTTCTTT. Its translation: CASSQESYGEAFF.

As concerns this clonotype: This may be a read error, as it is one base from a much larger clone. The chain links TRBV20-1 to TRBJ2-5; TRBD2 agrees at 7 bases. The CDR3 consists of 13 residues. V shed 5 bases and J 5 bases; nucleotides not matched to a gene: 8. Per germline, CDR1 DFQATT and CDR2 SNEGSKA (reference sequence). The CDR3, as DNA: TGCAGTGCTGCAGCGGGAACTCGTGAGACCCAGTACTTC. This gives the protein CSAAAGTRETQYF.

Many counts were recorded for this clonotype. The DNA of the CDR3 is TGTGCCAGCAGCTCCGGCACAGGGTTTTCTGGTGGGGCCAACGTCCTGACTTTC. It specifies CASSSGTGFSGGANVLTF. The chain joins TRBV6-6 to TRBJ2-6, with D perhaps TRBD1 (6 bases). CDR1 MNHNY and CDR2 SVGAGI come from the germline V gene (reference sequence). The V end was cut by 6 bases, the J end by 3 bases, with 21 bases between. This CDR3 contains 18 residues.

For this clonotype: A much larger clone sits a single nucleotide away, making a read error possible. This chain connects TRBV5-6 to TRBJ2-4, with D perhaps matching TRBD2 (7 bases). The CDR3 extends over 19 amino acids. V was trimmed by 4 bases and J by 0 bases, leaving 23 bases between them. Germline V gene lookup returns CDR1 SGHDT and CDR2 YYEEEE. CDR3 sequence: CASSVNRGAENLAKNIQYF. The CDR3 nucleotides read TGTGCCAGCAGCGTGAATCGGGGGGCGGAAAATTTAGCCAAAAACATTCAGTACTTC. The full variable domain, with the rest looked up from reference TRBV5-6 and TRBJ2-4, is DAGVTQSPTHLIKTRGQQVTLRCSPKSGHDTVSWYQQALGQGPQFIFQYYEEEERQRGNFPDRFSGHQFPNYSSELNVNALLLGDSALYLCASSVNRGAENLAKNIQYFGAGTRLSVL.

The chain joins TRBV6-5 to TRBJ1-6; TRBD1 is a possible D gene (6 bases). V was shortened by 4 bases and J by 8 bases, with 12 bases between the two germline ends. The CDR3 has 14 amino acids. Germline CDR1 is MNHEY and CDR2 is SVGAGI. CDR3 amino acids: CASSWTARDSPLHF. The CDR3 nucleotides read TGTGCCAGCAGTTGGACAGCAAGGGATTCACCCCTCCACTTT.

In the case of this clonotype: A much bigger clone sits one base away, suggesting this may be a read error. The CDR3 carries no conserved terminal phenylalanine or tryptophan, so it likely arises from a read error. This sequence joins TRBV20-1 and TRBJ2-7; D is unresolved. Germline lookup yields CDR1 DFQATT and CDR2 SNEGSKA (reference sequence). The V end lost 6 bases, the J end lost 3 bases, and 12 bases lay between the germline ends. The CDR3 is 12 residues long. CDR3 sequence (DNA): TGCAGTGCATCCAGATTGAACTACGAGCAGTACTTA. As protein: CSASRLNYEQYL.

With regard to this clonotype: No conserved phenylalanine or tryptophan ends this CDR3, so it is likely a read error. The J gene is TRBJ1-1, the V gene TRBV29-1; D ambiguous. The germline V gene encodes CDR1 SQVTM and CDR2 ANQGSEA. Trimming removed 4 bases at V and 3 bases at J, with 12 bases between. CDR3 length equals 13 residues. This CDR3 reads CSVGGEAYTEAFI. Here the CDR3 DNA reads TGCAGCGTTGGTGGGGAAGCGTACACTGAAGCTTTCATT.

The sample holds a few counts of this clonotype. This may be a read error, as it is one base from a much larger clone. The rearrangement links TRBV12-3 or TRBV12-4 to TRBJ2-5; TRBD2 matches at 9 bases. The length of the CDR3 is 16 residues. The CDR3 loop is CASNLVSGGLRIAQYF. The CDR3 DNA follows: TGTGCCAGCAATTTAGTCAGCGGGGGGCTCCGGATCGCCCAGTACTTC.

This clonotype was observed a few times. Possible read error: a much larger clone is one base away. CDR3 protein: CARSAGYEQYF. The CDR3 region has the DNA TGCGCCAGGAGTGCCGGCTACGAGCAGTACTTC. The rearrangement links TRBV10-1 to TRBJ2-7; no clear D. Germline assignment: CDR1 WNHNN and CDR2 SYGVQD (reference sequence). This CDR3 region has 11 residues.

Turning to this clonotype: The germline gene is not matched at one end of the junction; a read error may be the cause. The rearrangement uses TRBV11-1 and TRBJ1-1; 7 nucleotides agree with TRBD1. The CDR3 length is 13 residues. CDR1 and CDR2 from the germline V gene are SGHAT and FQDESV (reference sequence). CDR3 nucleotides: TGTGCCAACAGCGCCGACAGGGACAATGAAGCTTTCTTT. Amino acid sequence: CANSADRDNEAFF. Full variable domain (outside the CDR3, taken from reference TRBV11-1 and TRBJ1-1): EAEVAQSPRYKITEKSQAVAFWCDPISGHATLYWYRQILGQGPELLVQFQDESVVDDSQLPKDRFSAERLKGVDSTLKIQPAELGDSAMYLCANSADRDNEAFFGQGTRLTVV.

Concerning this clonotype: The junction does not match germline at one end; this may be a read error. CDR3 sequence (DNA): TGCGCCAGCAGTCCTCCCGGGACAGGGATCGGCTCTGGAAACACCATATTTTTT. As protein: CASSPPGTGIGSGNTIFF. V gene TRBV12-3 or TRBV12-4 combines with J gene TRBJ1-3; TRBD1 aligns across 9 bases. The CDR3 spans 18 residues.

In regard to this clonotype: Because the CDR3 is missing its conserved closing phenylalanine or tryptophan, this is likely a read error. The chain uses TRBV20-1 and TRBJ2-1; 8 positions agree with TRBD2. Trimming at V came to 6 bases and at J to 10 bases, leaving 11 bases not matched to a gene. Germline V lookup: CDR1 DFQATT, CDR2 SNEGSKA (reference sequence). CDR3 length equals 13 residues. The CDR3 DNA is TGCAGTGCCGGGGCAAGCGGGAGCGGCGAGCAGTTCGTC. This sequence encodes CSAGASGSGEQFV.

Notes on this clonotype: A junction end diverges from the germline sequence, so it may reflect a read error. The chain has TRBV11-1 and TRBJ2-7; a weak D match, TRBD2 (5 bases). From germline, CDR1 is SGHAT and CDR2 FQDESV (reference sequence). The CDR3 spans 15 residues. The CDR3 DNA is TGTGCCAGCAACTTAACAAACGGGAAAGCCTACGAGCAGTACTTC. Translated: CASNLTNGKAYEQYF. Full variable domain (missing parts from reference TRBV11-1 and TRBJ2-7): EAEVAQSPRYKITEKSQAVAFWCDPISGHATLYWYRQILGQGPELLVQFQDESVVDDSQLPKDRFSAERLKGVDSTLKIQPAELGDSAMYLCASNLTNGKAYEQYFGPGTRLTVT.

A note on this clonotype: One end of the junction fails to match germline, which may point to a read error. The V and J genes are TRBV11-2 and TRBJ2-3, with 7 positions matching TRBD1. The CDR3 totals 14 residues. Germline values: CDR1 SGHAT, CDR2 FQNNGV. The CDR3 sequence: CTSSSQGFSDTQFF. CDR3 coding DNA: TGTACCAGCAGCTCACAGGGGTTCTCAGATACACAGTTTTTT. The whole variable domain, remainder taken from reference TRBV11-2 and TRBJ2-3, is EAGVAQSPRYKIIEKRQSVAFWCNPISGHATLYWYQQILGQGPKLLIQFQNNGVVDDSQLPKDRFSAERLKGVDSTLKIQPAKLEDSAVYLCTSSSQGFSDTQFFGPGTRLTVL.

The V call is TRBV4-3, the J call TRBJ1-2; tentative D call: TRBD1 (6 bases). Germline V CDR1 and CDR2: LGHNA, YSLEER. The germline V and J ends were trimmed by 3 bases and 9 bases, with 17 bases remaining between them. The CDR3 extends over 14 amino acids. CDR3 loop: CASSHDVATGRYTF. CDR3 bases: TGCGCCAGCAGCCATGACGTCGCGACAGGACGCTACACCTTC.

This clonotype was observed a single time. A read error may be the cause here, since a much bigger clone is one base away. CDR3 sequence: CSDREGGIYEQYF. The DNA of the CDR3 is TGCAGTGATAGGGAAGGGGGGATCTACGAGCAGTACTTC. V is TRBV20-1 and J is TRBJ2-7, with D perhaps matching TRBD1 or TRBD2 (6 bases each). The V end lost 7 bases, the J end lost 3 bases, and 16 bases lay between the germline ends. The CDR3 is 13 residues long. CDR1 and CDR2 from the germline V gene are DFQATT and SNEGSKA (reference sequence).

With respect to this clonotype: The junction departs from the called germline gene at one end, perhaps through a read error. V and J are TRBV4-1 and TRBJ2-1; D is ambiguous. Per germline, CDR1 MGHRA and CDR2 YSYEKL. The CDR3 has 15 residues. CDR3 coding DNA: TGCGGCAGCAGCCAAGAGGTTCCTGGGAAACGTGAGCAGTTCTTC. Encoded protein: CGSSQEVPGKREQFF.

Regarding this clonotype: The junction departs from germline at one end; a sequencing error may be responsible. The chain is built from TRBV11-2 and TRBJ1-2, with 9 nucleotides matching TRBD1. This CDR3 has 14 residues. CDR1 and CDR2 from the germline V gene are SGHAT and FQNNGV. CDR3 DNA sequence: TGTGCCAGCTCGGTGACAGGGGGTAACTGTGGCTACACCTTC. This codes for CASSVTGGNCGYTF. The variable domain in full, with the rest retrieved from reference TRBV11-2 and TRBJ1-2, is EAGVAQSPRYKIIEKRQSVAFWCNPISGHATLYWYQQILGQGPKLLIQFQNNGVVDDSQLPKDRFSAERLKGVDSTLKIQPAKLEDSAVYLCASSVTGGNCGYTFGSGTRLTVV.

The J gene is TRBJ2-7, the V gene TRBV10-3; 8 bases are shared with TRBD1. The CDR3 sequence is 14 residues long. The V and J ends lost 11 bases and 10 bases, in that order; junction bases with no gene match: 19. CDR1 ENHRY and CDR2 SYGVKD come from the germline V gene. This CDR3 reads CACTTGTGPYNQYF. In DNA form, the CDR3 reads TGTGCCTGCACAACCGGGACAGGCCCCTACAACCAGTACTTC.

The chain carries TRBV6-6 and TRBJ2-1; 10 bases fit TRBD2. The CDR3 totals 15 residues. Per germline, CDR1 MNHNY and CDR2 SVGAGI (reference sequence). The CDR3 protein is CVSSYAGISGREQFF. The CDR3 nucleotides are TGTGTAAGCAGTTATGCCGGGATTAGCGGGAGGGAGCAGTTCTTC.

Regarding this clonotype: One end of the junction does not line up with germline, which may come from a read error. The CDR3 DNA is TGTACCAGCAGTGATACTAGCGGAGTCAATGGGCAGTTCTTC. It codes for CTSSDTSGVNGQFF. V and J are TRBV6-1 and TRBJ2-1; the match to TRBD2 covers 8 bases. The CDR3 spans 14 residues. Germline loops: CDR1 MNHNS, CDR2 SASEGT.

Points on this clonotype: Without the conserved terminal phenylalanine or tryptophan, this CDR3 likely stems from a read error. The CDR3 region has the DNA TGCAGTGTCCAAGGATCGGGACTAAATTACGAGCAGTACCTC. Its translation is CSVQGSGLNYEQYL. The chain is built from TRBV29-1 and TRBJ2-7; 7 bases fit TRBD2. This CDR3 is built from 14 residues. Germline V gene lookup returns CDR1 SQVTM and CDR2 ANQGSEA.

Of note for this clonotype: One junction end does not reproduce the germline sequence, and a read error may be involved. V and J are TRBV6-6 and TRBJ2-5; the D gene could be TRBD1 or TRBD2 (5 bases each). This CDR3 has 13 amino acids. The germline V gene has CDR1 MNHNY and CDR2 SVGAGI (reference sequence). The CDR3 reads CVSSLVRGATQYF. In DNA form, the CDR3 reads TGTGTCAGCAGTCTCGTGAGGGGTGCGACCCAGTACTTC.

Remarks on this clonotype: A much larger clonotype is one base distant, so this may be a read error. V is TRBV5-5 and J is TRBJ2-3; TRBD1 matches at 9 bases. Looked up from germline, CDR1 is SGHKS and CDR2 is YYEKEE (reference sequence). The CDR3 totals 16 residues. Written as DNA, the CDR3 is TGTGCCAGCAGCTCCTTGACAGGGGGTGGCACAGTTACGCAGTATTTT. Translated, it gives CASSSLTGGGTVTQYF. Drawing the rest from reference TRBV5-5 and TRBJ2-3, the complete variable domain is DAGVTQSPTHLIKTRGQQVTLRCSPISGHKSVSWYQQVLGQGPQFIFQYYEKEERGRGNFPDRFSARQFPNYSSELNVNALLLGDSALYLCASSSLTGGGTVTQYFGPGTRLTVL.

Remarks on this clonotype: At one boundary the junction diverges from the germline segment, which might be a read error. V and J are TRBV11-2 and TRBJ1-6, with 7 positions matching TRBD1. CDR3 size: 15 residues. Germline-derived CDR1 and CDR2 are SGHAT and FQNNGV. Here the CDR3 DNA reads TGTACCAGCAGCTCCGGGACAGCGTATAATCAACCCCTCTACTTT. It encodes CTSSSGTAYNQPLYF. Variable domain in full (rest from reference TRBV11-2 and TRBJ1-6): EAGVAQSPRYKIIEKRQSVAFWCNPISGHATLYWYQQILGQGPKLLIQFQNNGVVDDSQLPKDRFSAERLKGVDSTLKIQPAKLEDSAVYLCTSSSGTAYNQPLYFGNGTRLTVT.

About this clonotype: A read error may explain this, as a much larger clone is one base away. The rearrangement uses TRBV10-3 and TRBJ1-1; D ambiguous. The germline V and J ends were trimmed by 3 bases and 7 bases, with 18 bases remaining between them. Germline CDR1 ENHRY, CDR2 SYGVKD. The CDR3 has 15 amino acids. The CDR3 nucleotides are TGTGCCATCAGTGAAAATGGGCAGGCGGGCATTGAAGCTTTCTTT. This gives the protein CAISENGQAGIEAFF.

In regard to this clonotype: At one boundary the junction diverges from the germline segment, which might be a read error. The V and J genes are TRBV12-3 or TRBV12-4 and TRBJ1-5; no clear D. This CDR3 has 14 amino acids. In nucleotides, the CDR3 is TGTGCCAGTAGTTTCGGGCGAGAACGCCAGCCCCAGCATTTT. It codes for CASSFGRERQPQHF.

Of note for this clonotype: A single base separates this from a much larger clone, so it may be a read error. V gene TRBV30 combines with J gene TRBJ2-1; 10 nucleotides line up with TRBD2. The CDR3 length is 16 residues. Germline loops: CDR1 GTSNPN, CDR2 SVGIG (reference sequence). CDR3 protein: CAWSVHSGLAKNEHFF. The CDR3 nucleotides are TGTGCCTGGAGTGTACATTCGGGACTAGCGAAGAATGAGCACTTCTTC.

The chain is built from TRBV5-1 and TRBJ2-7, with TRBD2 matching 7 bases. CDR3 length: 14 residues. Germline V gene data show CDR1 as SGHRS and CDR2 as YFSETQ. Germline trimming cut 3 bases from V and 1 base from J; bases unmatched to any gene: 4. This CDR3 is CASSWKRGSYEQYF. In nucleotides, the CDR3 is TGCGCCAGCAGCTGGAAGCGGGGATCCTACGAGCAGTACTTC.

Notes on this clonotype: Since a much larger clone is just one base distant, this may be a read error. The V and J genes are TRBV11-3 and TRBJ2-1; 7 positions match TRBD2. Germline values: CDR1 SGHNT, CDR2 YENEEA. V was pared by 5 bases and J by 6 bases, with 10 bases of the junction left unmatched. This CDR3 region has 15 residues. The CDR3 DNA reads TGTGCCAGCAGCCGACGGGAGGTTGAGTGCAATGAGCAGTTCTTC. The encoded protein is CASSRREVECNEQFF.